This is a list of T cell receptor beta chains from one sample in a study of cytomegalovirus exposure and HLA in healthy donors. Method: immunoSEQ multiplex PCR; TCRdb's copy keeps in-frame clones and lacks some. The data contain some 89,000 clones, more than 65% of them singletons. Sequencing used PBMCs. These receptor sequences come from a man in his sixties in good health and CMV-seronegative. Both conserved end residues are part of each CDR3. The D gene is left open where the match is weak. Only part of the rows carry a size: once, few, many, or a class if the clone is expanded.

- | TRBJ2-1 | - | TRBV10-3 | CAISVSLYPPYNEQFF | TGTGCCATCAGTGTCTCACTTTACCCCCCCTACAATGAGCAGTTCTTC
- | TRBJ1-1 | once | TRBV4-1 | CASSQTGRQRNTEAFF | TGCGCCAGCAGCCAAACCGGGAGACAGAGGAACACTGAAGCTTTCTTT
TRBD1 | TRBJ1-2 | - | TRBV13 | CASSPKTGGNYGYTF | TGTGCCAGCAGCCCGAAGACAGGGGGGAACTATGGCTACACCTTC
TRBD1 | TRBJ1-2 | - | TRBV5-4 | CASSSWTGDGYTF | TGTGCCAGCAGTTCTTGGACAGGGGATGGCTACACCTTC
TRBD2 | TRBJ2-7 | - | TRBV7-2 | CASSLLSTSAGYEQYF | TGTGCCAGCAGCTTACTCTCTACTAGCGCGGGGTACGAGCAGTACTTC
TRBD1 | TRBJ1-1 | - | TRBV12-5 | CASGSPGQGTEAFF | TGTGCTAGTGGTAGCCCGGGACAGGGTACTGAAGCTTTCTTT
TRBD1 | TRBJ2-7 | - | TRBV5-1 | CASSLGQGVAYEQYF | TGCGCCAGCAGCCTGGGGCAGGGGGTTGCCTACGAGCAGTACTTC
TRBD1 | TRBJ1-2 | - | TRBV29-1 | CSVGTGGNYGYTF | TGCAGCGTTGGGACAGGGGGGAACTATGGCTACACCTTC
- | TRBJ1-2 | - | TRBV6-1 | CASNPGANYGYTF | TGTGCCAGCAATCCAGGGGCGAACTATGGCTACACCTTC
TRBD2 | TRBJ2-3 | - | TRBV5-1 | CASRTSGDATDTQYF | TGCGCCAGCAGGACTAGCGGGGATGCCACAGATACGCAGTATTTT
TRBD2 | TRBJ2-2 | - | TRBV4-3 | CASSLRAGVGTGELFF | TGCGCCAGCAGCCTGCGAGCGGGGGTAGGAACCGGGGAGCTGTTTTTT
- | TRBJ2-1 | - | TRBV12-1 | CASSFLGGRAYNEQFF | TGTGCCAGCAGCTTTCTTGGCGGGAGGGCCTACAATGAGCAGTTCTTC
TRBD2 | TRBJ2-1 | few | TRBV15 | CATSREIVSGGTIF | TGTGCCACCAGCAGAGAGATAGTAAGCGGGGGGACGATCTTC
- | TRBJ1-1 | - | TRBV5-1 | CASSLEPGLATEAFF | TGCGCCAGCAGCTTGGAACCAGGGTTGGCCACTGAAGCTTTCTTT
- | TRBJ1-1 | - | TRBV19 | CASSIGQKNTEAFF | TGTGCCAGTAGTATAGGACAGAAGAACACTGAAGCTTTCTTT
- | TRBJ1-2 | few | TRBV27 | CASSLSLTGWRNYGYTF | TGTGCCAGCAGTTTAAGCCTAACGGGTTGGAGAAACTATGGCTACACCTTC
TRBD2 | TRBJ2-1 | - | TRBV25-1 | CASSEPGTSGMAEQFF | TGTGCCAGCAGTGAACCTGGGACTAGCGGGATGGCTGAGCAGTTCTTC
- | TRBJ1-6 | - | TRBV2 | CASSEVTGDRSPLHF | TGTGCCAGCAGTGAAGTGACGGGAGATAGATCACCCCTCCACTTT
- | TRBJ2-5 | - | TRBV11-2 | CASSLGEETQYF | TGTGCCAGCAGCCTTGGAGAAGAGACCCAGTACTTC
- | TRBJ2-5 | - | TRBV4-1 | CASSLARGGTETQYF | TGCGCCAGCAGCCTTGCCCGAGGGGGAACAGAGACCCAGTACTTC
- | TRBJ1-2 | - | TRBV5-1 | CASSPSEGSWGYTF | TGCGCCAGCAGCCCCTCGGAGGGATCGTGGGGCTACACCTTC
TRBD1 | TRBJ1-3 | - | TRBV30 | CAWRDRRLRNTIYF | TGTGCCTGGCGGGACAGGAGACTTAGGAACACCATATATTTT
- | TRBJ1-4 | - | TRBV9 | CASSVGPIANEKLFF | TGTGCCAGCAGCGTAGGTCCTATTGCTAATGAAAAACTGTTTTTT
- | TRBJ1-2 | - | TRBV27 | CASSDWRGDNYGYTF | TGTGCCAGCAGCGATTGGCGGGGGGACAACTATGGCTACACCTTC
- | TRBJ2-7 | - | TRBV25-1 | CASGDIYEQYF | TGTGCCAGCGGGGACATCTACGAGCAGTACTTC
TRBD1 | TRBJ2-7 | - | TRBV11-3 | CASSFILPDREHEQYF | TGTGCCAGCAGCTTTATCCTCCCGGACAGGGAACACGAGCAGTACTTC
TRBD2 | TRBJ2-7 | - | TRBV5-6 | CASSLAGGAQLYEQYF | TGTGCCAGCAGCTTGGCCGGGGGGGCCCAACTCTACGAGCAGTACTTC
- | TRBJ2-3 | - | TRBV7-9 | CASSLALTDTQYF | TGTGCCAGCAGCTTAGCCCTCACAGATACGCAGTATTTT
TRBD2 | TRBJ2-3 | few | TRBV2 | CASRRGGLDTQYF | TGTGCCAGCAGGCGGGGGGGCCTTGATACGCAGTATTTT
- | TRBJ1-1 | - | TRBV12-2 | CASRLERGGGGTEAFF | TGTGCAAGTCGCTTAGAGCGAGGGGGGGGCGGGACTGAAGCTTTCTTT
TRBD1 | TRBJ1-5 | - | TRBV5-8 | CASSSDRGRVHSNQPQHF | TGTGCCAGCAGCTCTGACAGGGGGCGCGTCCATAGCAATCAGCCCCAGCATTTT
- | TRBJ2-2 | many | TRBV5-1 | CASSSTPNEQTGELFF | TGCGCCAGCAGCTCGACACCGAACGAACAGACCGGGGAGCTGTTTTTT
- | TRBJ2-1 | - | TRBV6-6 | CASKGPGGNEQFF | TGTGCCAGCAAAGGGCCAGGGGGGAATGAGCAGTTCTTC
- | TRBJ2-1 | - | TRBV7-9 | CASSLVVTQLYSYNEQFF | TGTGCCAGCAGCTTGGTGGTTACACAGCTCTACTCCTACAATGAGCAGTTCTTC
TRBD1 | TRBJ1-2 | - | TRBV28 | CASSDQGVYGYTF | TGTGCCAGCAGTGATCAGGGGGTCTATGGCTACACCTTC
- | TRBJ1-4 | - | TRBV9 | CASSVGAGEFEKLFF | TGTGCCAGCAGCGTAGGAGCGGGGGAGTTCGAAAAACTGTTTTTT
- | TRBJ1-5 | - | TRBV6-5 | CAGSNGRAQPQHF | TGTGCCGGCAGTAATGGGAGGGCGCAGCCCCAGCATTTT
TRBD1 | TRBJ2-1 | - | TRBV5-1 | CASSLLQGANNEQFF | TGCGCCAGCAGCTTGCTACAGGGGGCTAACAATGAGCAGTTCTTC